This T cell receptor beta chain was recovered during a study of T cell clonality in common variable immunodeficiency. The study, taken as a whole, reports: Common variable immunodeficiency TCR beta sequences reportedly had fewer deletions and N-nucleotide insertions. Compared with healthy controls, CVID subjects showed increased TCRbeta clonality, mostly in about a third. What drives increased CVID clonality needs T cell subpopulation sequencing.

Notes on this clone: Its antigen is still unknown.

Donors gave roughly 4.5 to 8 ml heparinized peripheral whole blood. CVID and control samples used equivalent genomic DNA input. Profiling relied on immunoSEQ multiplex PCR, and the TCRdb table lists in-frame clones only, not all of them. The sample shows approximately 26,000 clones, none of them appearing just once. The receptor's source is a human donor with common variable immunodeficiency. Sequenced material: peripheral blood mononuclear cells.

CDR3 sequence: CASSQLAATPYEQYF. The DNA read from the CDR3 is TGTGCCAGCAGCCAACTAGCGGCTACTCCCTACGAG. This chain joins TRBV14 and TRBJ2-7; 7 bases map to TRBD2. Read coverage stops 3 residues before the CDR3 terminus; the germline J gene supplies the remainder. Germline CDR1 SGHDN, CDR2 FVKESK. V was pared by 2 bases and J by 2 bases, with 6 bases of the junction left unmatched. This CDR3 spans 15 amino acids. The entire variable domain, with the rest obtained from reference TRBV14 and TRBJ2-7, is as follows: EAGVTQFPSHSVIEKGQTVTLRCDPISGHDNLYWYRRVMGKEIKFLLHFVKESKQDESGMPNNRFLAERTGGTYSTLKVQPAELEDSGVYFCASSQLAATPYEQYFGPGTRLTVT.